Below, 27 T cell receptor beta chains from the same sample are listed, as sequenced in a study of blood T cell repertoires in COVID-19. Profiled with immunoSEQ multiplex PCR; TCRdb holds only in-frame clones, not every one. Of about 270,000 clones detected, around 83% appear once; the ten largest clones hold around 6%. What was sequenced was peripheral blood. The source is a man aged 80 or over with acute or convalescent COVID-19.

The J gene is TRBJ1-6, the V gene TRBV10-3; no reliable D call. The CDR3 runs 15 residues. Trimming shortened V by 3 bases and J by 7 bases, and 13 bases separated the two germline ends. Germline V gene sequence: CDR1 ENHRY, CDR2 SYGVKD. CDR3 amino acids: CAISDKRRSNSPLHF. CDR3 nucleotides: TGTGCCATCAGTGATAAGAGAAGGAGCAATTCACCCCTCCACTTT.

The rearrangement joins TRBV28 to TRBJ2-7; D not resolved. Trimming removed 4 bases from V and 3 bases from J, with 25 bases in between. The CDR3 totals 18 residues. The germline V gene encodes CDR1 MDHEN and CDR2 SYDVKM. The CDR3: CASSSPRSVTSANYEQYF. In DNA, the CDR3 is TGTGCCAGCAGTTCCCCCCGCTCGGTGACCAGCGCGAACTACGAGCAGTACTTC.

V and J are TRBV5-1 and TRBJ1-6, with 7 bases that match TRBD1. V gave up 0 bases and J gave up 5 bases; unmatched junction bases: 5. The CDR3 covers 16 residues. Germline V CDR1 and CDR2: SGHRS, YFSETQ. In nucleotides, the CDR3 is TGCGCCAGCAGCTTGGCGGGCAGGGGGAATAATTCACCCCTCCACTTT. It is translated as CASSLAGRGNNSPLHF.

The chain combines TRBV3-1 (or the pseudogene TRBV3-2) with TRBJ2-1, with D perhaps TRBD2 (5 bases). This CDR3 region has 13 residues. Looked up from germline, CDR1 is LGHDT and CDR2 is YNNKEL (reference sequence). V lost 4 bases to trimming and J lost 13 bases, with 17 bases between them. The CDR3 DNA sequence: TGTGCCAGCAGCCGAGCCCTGGAGCGGAGACAGTTCTTC. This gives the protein CASSRALERRQFF.

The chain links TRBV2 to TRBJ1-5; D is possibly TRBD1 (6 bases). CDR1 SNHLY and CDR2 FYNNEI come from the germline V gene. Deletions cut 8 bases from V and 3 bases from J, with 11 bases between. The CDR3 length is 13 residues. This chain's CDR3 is CASRTEINQPQHF. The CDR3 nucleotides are TGTGCCAGCCGGACAGAAATCAATCAGCCCCAGCATTTT. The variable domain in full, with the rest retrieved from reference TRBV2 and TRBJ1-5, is EPEVTQTPSHQVTQMGQEVILRCVPISNHLYFYWYRQILGQKVEFLVSFYNNEISEKSEIFDDQFSVERPDGSNFTLKIRSTKLEDSAMYFCASRTEINQPQHFGDGTRLSIL.

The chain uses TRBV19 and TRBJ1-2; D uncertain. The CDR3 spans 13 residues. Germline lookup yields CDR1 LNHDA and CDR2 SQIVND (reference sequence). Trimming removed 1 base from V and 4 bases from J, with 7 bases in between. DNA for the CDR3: TGTGCCAGTAGTATAGGGAGTTTCTATGGCTACACCTTC. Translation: CASSIGSFYGYTF.

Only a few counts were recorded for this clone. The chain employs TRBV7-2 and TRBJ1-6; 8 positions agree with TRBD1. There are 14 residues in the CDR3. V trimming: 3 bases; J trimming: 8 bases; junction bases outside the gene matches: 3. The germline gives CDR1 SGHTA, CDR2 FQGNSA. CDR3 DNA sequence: TGTGCCAGCAGCTTTACAGGGGGTTATTCACCCCTCCACTTT. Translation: CASSFTGGYSPLHF.

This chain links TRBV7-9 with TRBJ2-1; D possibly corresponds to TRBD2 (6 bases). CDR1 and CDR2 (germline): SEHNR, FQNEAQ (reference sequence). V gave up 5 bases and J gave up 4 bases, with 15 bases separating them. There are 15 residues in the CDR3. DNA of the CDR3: TGTGCCAGCAGCGCACCCCGGGACTTATACAATGAGCAGTTCTTC. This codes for CASSAPRDLYNEQFF. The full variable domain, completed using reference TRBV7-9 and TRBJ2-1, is DTGVSQNPRHKITKRGQNVTFRCDPISEHNRLYWYRQTLGQGPEFLTYFQNEAQLEKSRLLSDRFSAERPKGSFSTLEIQRTEQGDSAMYLCASSAPRDLYNEQFFGPGTRLTVL.

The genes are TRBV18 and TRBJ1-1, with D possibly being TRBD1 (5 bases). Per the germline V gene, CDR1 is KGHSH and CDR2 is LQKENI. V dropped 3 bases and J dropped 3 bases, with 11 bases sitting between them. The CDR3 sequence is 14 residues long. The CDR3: CASSPSGGDTEAFF. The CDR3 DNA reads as TGTGCCAGCTCACCCAGCGGGGGGGACACTGAAGCTTTCTTT.

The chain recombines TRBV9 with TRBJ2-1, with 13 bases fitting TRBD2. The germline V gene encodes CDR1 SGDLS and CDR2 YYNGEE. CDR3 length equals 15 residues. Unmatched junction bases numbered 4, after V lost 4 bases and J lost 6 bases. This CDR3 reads CASSPRLAGGNEQFF. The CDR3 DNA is TGTGCCAGCAGCCCGAGACTAGCGGGAGGCAATGAGCAGTTCTTC.

The CDR3 region has the DNA TGTGCCAGCAGGTACCGGGTCCAGGGCCTTTATGGCTACACCTTC. Translation gives CASRYRVQGLYGYTF. The genes are TRBV2 and TRBJ1-2, with a weak D call TRBD1 (5 bases). CDR1 is SNHLY and CDR2 is FYNNEI in the germline V gene. The CDR3 is 15 amino acids. The V gene lost 6 bases and the J gene lost 5 bases, with 19 bases spanning the gap. Full variable domain (missing parts from reference TRBV2 and TRBJ1-2): EPEVTQTPSHQVTQMGQEVILRCVPISNHLYFYWYRQILGQKVEFLVSFYNNEISEKSEIFDDQFSVERPDGSNFTLKIRSTKLEDSAMYFCASRYRVQGLYGYTFGSGTRLTVV.

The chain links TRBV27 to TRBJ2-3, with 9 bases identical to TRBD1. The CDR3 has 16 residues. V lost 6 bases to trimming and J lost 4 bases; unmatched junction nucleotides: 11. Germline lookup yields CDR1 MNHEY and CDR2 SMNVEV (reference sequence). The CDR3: CASRGAGTGISDTQYF. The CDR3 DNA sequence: TGTGCCAGCAGAGGAGCCGGGACAGGGATCTCAGATACGCAGTATTTT.

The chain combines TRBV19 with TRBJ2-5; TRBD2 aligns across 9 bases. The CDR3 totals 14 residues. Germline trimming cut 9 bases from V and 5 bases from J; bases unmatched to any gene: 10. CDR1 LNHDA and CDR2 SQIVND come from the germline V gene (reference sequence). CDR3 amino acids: CASGTAGGVETQYF. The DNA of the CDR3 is TGTGCCAGCGGCACGGCGGGAGGGGTCGAGACCCAGTACTTC.

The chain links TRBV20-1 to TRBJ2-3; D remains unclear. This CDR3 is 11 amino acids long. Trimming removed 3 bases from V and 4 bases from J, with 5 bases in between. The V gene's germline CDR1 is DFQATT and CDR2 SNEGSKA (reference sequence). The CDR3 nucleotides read TGCAGTGCTAGCTCCGCAGATACGCAGTATTTT. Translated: CSASSADTQYF.

The CDR3 region is CASSFQGYSYNEQFF. The CDR3 bases are TGTGCCAGCAGTTTTCAGGGCTACTCCTACAATGAGCAGTTCTTC. V gene TRBV27 combines with J gene TRBJ2-1; D is possibly TRBD1 (5 bases). Looked up from germline, CDR1 is MNHEY and CDR2 is SMNVEV (reference sequence). V was shortened by 3 bases and J by 0 bases, with 9 bases between the two germline ends. This CDR3 spans 15 amino acids.

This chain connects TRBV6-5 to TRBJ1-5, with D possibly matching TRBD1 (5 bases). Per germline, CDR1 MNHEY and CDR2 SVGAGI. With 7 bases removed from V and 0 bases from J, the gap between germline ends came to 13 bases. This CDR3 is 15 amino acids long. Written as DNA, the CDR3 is TGTGCCAGCAAAGGACAAATTTATAGCAATCAGCCCCAGCATTTT. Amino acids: CASKGQIYSNQPQHF.

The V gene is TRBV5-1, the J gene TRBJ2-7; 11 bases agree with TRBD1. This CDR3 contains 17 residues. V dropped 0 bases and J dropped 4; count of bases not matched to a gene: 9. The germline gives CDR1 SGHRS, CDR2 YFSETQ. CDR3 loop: CASSLGALGQGDYEQYF. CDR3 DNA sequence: TGCGCCAGCAGCTTGGGAGCTTTGGGACAGGGGGATTACGAGCAGTACTTC.

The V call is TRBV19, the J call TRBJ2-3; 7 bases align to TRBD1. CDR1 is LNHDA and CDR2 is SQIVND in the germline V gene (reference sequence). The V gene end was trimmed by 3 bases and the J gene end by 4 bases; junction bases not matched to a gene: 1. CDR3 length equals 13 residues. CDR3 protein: CASSIQGADTQYF. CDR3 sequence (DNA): TGTGCCAGTAGTATTCAGGGGGCAGATACGCAGTATTTT. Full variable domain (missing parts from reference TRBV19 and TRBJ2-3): DGGITQSPKYLFRKEGQNVTLSCEQNLNHDAMYWYRQDPGQGLRLIYYSQIVNDFQKGDIAEGYSVSREKKESFPLTVTSAQKNPTAFYLCASSIQGADTQYFGPGTRLTVL.

In nucleotides, the CDR3 is TGCGCCAGCAGCTTCCAGGGGATCTACGAGCAGTACTTC. Its protein is CASSFQGIYEQYF. J is TRBJ2-7 and V is TRBV5-1; a weak D match, TRBD1 (6 bases). V gave up 2 bases and J gave up 3 bases, with 9 bases separating them. The CDR3 spans 13 residues. Germline assignment: CDR1 SGHRS and CDR2 YFSETQ.

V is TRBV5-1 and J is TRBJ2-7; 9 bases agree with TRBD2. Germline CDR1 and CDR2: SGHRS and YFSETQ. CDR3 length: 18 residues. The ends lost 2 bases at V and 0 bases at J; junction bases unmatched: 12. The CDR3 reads CASSLSPLTSGSSYEQYF. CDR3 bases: TGCGCCAGCAGCTTATCCCCCCTAACTAGCGGGTCCTCCTACGAGCAGTACTTC.

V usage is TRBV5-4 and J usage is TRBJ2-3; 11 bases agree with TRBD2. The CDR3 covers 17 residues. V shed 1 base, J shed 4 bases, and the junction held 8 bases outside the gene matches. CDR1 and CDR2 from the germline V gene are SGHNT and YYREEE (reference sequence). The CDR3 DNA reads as TGTGCCAGCAGCTTGAGTCCTAGCGGGGGGAATTCAGATACGCAGTATTTT. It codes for CASSLSPSGGNSDTQYF.

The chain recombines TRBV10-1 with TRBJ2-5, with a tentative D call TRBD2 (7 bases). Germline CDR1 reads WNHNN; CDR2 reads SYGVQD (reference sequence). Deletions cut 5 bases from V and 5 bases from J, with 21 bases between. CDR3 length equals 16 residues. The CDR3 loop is CASSPARGGGRETQYF. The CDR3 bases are TGCGCCAGCAGTCCGGCTCGTGGGGGGGGGCGGGAGACCCAGTACTTC.

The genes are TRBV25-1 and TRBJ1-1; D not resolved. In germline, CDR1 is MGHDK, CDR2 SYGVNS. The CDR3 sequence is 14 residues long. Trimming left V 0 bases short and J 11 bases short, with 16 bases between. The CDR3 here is CASSEYLEGRSAFF. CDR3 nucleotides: TGTGCCAGCAGTGAATATCTAGAGGGAAGGAGTGCTTTCTTT. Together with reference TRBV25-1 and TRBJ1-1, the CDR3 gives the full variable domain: EADIYQTPRYLVIGTGKKITLECSQTMGHDKMYWYQQDPGMELHLIHYSYGVNSTEKGDLSSESTVSRIRTEHFPLTLESARPSHTSQYLCASSEYLEGRSAFFGQGTRLTVV.

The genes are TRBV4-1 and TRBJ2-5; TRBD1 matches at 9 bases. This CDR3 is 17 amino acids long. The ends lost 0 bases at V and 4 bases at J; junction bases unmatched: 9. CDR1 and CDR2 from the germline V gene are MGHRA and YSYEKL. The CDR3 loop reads CASSQETPGQGRETQYF. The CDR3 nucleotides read TGCGCCAGCAGCCAAGAAACTCCGGGACAGGGTCGAGAGACCCAGTACTTC.

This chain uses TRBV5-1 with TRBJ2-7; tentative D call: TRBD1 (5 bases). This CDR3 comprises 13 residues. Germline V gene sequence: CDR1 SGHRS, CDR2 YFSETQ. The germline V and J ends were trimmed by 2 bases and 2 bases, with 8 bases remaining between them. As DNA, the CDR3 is TGCGCCAGCAGCTTCCAGGGTACCTACGAGCAGTACTTC. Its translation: CASSFQGTYEQYF.

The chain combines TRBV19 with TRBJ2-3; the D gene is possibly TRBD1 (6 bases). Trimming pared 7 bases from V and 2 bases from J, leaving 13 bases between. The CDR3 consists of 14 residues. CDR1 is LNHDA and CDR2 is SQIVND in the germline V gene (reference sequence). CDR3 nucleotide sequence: TGTGCCAGTATTGGACAGCAGATCACAGATACGCAGTATTTT. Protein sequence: CASIGQQITDTQYF.

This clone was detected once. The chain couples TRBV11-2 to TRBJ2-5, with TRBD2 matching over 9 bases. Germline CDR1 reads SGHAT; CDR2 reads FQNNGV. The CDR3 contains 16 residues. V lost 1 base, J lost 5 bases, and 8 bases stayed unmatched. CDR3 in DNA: TGTGCCAGCAGCTTAGTGGATAGCGGGAGTGGTGAGACCCAGTACTTC. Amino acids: CASSLVDSGSGETQYF.